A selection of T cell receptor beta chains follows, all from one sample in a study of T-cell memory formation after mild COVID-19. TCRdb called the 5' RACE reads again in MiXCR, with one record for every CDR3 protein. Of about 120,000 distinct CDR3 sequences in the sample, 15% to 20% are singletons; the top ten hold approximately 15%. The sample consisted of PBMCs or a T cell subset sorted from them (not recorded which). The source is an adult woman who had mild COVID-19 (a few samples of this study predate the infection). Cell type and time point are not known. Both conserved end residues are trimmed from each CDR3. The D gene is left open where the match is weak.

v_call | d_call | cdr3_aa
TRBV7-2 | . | ASSLGGPTMNTEAF
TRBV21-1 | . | ASSKAPGLSCPQY
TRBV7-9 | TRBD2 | ASSLTPAGFGELF
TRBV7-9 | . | ASGGISSYNEQF
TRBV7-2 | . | ASSAAGWYPQETQY
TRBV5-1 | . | ASSLYGGVRGNEQF
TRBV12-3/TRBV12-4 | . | ASSFLQYQETQY
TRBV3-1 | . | ASSPRGKDQPQH
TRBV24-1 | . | ATSVKGRWDGQY
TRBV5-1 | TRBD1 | ASSLVQGANGYT
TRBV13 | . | ASSLGGRQYGSYT
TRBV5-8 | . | ASSGGTATYYEQY
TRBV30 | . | AWSGGGAKNIQY
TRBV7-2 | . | ASSLGSTVNTGELF
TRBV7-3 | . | ASSLMFPDTQY
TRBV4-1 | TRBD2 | ASSQGLAGANEQF
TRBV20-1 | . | SAEGLNEKLF
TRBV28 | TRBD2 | ASSSRSGRVNEQF
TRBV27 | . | ASRPLGMDTFTDTQY
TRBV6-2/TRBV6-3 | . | ASTGWGRYEQY
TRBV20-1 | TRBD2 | SARAPGLAGGSYEQY
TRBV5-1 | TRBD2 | ASSPPVAGEETQY
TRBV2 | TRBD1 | ASSVGGASKDTQY
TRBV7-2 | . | ASTTRTDPYEQY
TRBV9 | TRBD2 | ASSPRWGLAPDTQY
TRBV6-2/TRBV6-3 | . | ASSYDPRTSTDTQY
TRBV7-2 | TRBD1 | ASSPDRGNQPQH
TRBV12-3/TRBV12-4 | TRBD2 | ASSPSGGSDLF
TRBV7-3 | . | ASSYRGRDTEAF
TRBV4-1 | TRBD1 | ASSQGQGAYNEQF
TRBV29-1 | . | SVEDLKGANVLT
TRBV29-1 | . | SVVGLANEQF
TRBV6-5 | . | ASSDWTAMNTEAF
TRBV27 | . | ASRFRDTFYEQY
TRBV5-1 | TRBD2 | ASSPSTSRATGELF
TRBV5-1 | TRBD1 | ASSLKLTGKVTDTQY
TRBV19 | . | ASSIYPRGLTNTEAF
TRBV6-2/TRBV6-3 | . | ASSARETQY
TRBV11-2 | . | ASSSWTETYEQY
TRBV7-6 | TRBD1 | ASSFGTAYEQY
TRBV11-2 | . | ASSSSGRYLLGEQY
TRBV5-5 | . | ASSLVGLSEQY